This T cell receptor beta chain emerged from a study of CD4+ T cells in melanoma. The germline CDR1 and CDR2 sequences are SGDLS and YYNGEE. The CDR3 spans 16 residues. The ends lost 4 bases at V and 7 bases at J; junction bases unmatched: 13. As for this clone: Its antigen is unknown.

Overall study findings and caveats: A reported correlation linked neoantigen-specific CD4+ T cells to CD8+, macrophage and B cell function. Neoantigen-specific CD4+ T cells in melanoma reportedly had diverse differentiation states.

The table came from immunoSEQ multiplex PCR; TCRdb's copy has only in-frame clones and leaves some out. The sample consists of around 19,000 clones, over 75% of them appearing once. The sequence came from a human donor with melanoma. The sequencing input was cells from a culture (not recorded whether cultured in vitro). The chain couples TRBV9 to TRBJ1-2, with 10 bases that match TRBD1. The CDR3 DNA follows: TGTGCCAGCAGCCCGACCGGGACAGGGGAATCTTTTGGCTACACCTTC. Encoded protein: CASSPTGTGESFGYTF.